The rows below give T cell receptor beta chains drawn from one sample of a study of neurological immune-mediated disorders. Each CDR3 protein gets one entry after TCRdb re-called the 5' RACE reads with MiXCR. The sample comprises some 22,000 distinct CDR3 sequences, 15% to 20% of which are singletons, and approximately 7.9% rests with the top ten. The sequencing sample was made of CD8+ T cells from blood. Every receptor here comes from a woman aged 18-29 years with multiple sclerosis. Both conserved end residues are trimmed from each CDR3. Where a row states a size, it is once, few, many or the class of an expanded clone; other rows omit it.

clone size,V gene,J gene,CDR3 protein
many,TRBV28,TRBJ1-3,ASSPLDRGLRGNTIY
many,TRBV20-1,TRBJ2-3,SAKTGLAETDTQY
many,TRBV5-1,TRBJ1-1,ASSPGTGGAGTEAF
many,TRBV5-1,TRBJ1-2,ASSPRQSPNYGYT
many,TRBV3-1,TRBJ2-1,ASSQDWAVSGRGNNEQF
many,TRBV27,TRBJ1-2,ATLQLSGYT
.,TRBV7-7,TRBJ1-1,ASTLSIQGLEDKKMNTEAF
many,TRBV20-1,TRBJ2-1,SARLERESDEQF
many,TRBV27,TRBJ2-7,ATSSGGASYEQY
few,TRBV5-1,TRBJ1-3,ASSLGVGIDSGNTIY
.,TRBV28,TRBJ1-2,ASSLMYKRNYGYT
many,TRBV29-1,TRBJ2-1,SVEARALAGGGNEQF
medium-sized,TRBV5-1,TRBJ2-3,ASRLGTSGRDTQY
.,TRBV5-5,TRBJ1-5,ASFGQGYQPQH
many,TRBV3-1,TRBJ2-6,ASSQPRFSSGANVLT
medium-sized,TRBV29-1,TRBJ1-1,SVGGTGGTEAF
many,TRBV7-9,TRBJ2-3,ASRPGTEDTQY
few,TRBV6-6,TRBJ2-1,ASSPSRETSGTSYNEQF
.,TRBV7-6,TRBJ2-1,ASTSGTGDGNEQF
many,TRBV20-1,TRBJ1-6,SARPDDNQRSPLH
many,TRBV13,TRBJ2-2,ASSPGSGRTGELF
many,TRBV27,TRBJ1-5,ASSFNRGGEPQH
many,TRBV5-1,TRBJ2-2,ASSLGSGSNTGELF
many,TRBV4-3,TRBJ1-5,ASSQDGAGDQPQH
many,TRBV5-1,TRBJ1-2,ASSPVKGNYGYT
.,TRBV10-3,TRBJ2-1,AISRTSGETYNEQF
many,TRBV6-5,TRBJ2-3,ASVLTSGRGDTQY
many,TRBV7-6,TRBJ2-7,ASSLEVRTGGVRGFYEQY
once,TRBV9,TRBJ1-1,ASSPEPARNTEAF
few,TRBV5-6,TRBJ1-3,ASSFSDRPSGVTIY
many,TRBV7-6,TRBJ1-1,ASCERVNTEAF
many,TRBV20-1,TRBJ1-2,SARDFGRPTGYT
many,TRBV7-9,TRBJ2-7,ASSLETEQY
many,TRBV20-1,TRBJ1-2,SARGTRSLYGYT
many,TRBV9,TRBJ2-1,ASSPTQGNGNEQF
many,TRBV4-1,TRBJ2-3,ASSQDSGRKDTQY
many,TRBV20-1,TRBJ1-6,SARVTGVYNSPLH
.,TRBV28,TRBJ2-2,ASSLRTGGGAGELF
many,TRBV14,TRBJ1-1,ASSPWRREHL
many,TRBV20-1,TRBJ2-5,SARDRTASQETQY
many,TRBV24-1,TRBJ2-2,ATSDLDSTGELF
many,TRBV27,TRBJ2-1,ASSPSGNEQF
many,TRBV12-3/TRBV12-4,TRBJ1-1,ASSQDSIGAF
many,TRBV7-7,TRBJ1-4,ASSLEPQTTTNEKLF
many,TRBV29-1,TRBJ1-2,SVAQGGEYGYT
.,TRBV6-1,TRBJ2-3,ASSESTGPDTQY
many,TRBV29-1,TRBJ2-1,SVDGTGNSADQDEQF